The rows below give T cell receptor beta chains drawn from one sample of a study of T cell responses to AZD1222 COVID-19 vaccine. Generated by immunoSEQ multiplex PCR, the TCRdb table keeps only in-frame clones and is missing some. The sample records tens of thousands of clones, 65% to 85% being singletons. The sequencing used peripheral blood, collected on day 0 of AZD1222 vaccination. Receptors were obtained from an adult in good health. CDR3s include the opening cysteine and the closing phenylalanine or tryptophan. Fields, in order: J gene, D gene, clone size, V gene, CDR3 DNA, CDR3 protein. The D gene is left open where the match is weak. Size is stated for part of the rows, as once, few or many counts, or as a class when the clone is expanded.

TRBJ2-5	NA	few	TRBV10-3	TGTGCCATCAGTGAGTGGCCTAGGAGGGTTGAGACCCAGTACTTC	CAISEWPRRVETQYF
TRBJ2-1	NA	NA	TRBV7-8	TGTGCCAGCAGCCCTAGGACTAACTCCTACAATGAGCAGTTCTTC	CASSPRTNSYNEQFF
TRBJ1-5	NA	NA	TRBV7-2	TGTGCCAGCAGCGCCGACATCAATCAGCCCCAGCATTTT	CASSADINQPQHF
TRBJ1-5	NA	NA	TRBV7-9	TGTGCCAGCAGCTTAAGTGAGTTTGGTCAGCCCCAGCATTTT	CASSLSEFGQPQHF
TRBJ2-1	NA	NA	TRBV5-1	TGCGCCAGCAGATTGCAGGACTCCGACAATGAGCAGTTCTTC	CASRLQDSDNEQFF
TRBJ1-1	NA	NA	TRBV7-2	TGTGCCAGCAGCTTGACAGGACCTAACACTGAAGCTTTCTTT	CASSLTGPNTEAFF
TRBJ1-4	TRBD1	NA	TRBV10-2	TGCGCCAGCAGGGGACAGGCCGCAACTAATGAAAAACTGTTTTTT	CASRGQAATNEKLFF
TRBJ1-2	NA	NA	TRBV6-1	TGTGCCAGCAGGGACAGTATCGATGGCTACACCTTC	CASRDSIDGYTF
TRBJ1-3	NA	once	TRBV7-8	TGTGCCAGCAGCCCTGGAAACACCATATATTTT	CASSPGNTIYF
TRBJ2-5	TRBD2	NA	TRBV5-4	TGTGCCAGTGGGAGCGGGGGGGCTCAAGAGACCCAGTACTTC	CASGSGGAQETQYF
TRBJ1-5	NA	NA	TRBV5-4	TGTGCCAGCAGCAATCAGGACACTCTTCAGCCCCAGCATTTT	CASSNQDTLQPQHF
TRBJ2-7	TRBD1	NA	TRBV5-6	TGTGCCAGCAGCTTTAGCAGGACAGGGTCTTCCGAGCAGTACTTC	CASSFSRTGSSEQYF
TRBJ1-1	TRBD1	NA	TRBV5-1	TGCGCCAGCAGCAACCGGGACAGGGGTGACAACACTGAAGCTTTCTTT	CASSNRDRGDNTEAFF
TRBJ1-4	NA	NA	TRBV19	TGTGCCAGCAACGGTTCCAGGGGCTCGACCCGCCTCCGTTTT	CASNGSRGSTRLRF
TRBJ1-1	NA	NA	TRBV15	TGTGCCACCAGCAGGGTTGGGGGAGAGGGGACGGCAGACACTGAAGCTTTCTTT	CATSRVGGEGTADTEAFF
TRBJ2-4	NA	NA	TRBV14	TGTGCCAGCAGCCCTAGGGGGTACATTCAGTACTTC	CASSPRGYIQYF
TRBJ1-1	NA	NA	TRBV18	TGTGCCAGCTCACCAACGGGGGCTACTGAAGCTTTCTTT	CASSPTGATEAFF
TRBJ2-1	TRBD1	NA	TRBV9	TGTGCCAGCAGCCCCTCCGGGACAGGCGTCAATGAGCAGTTCTTC	CASSPSGTGVNEQFF
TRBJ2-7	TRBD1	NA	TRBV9	TGTGCCAGCAGCCTCCGGACAGGGGGAAGCGAGCAGTACTTC	CASSLRTGGSEQYF
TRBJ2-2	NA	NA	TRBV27	TGTGCCAGCAGTTTATTCAGCCCGACTACCGGGGAGCTGTTTTTT	CASSLFSPTTGELFF
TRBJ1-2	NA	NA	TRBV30	TGTGCCTGGCCCAATCATTCCAGGGTCCCCTATGGCTACACCTTC	CAWPNHSRVPYGYTF
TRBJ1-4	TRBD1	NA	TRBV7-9	TGTGCCAGCAGCGACAAAACCGGGACAGGGGGTGAAAAACTGTTTTTT	CASSDKTGTGGEKLFF
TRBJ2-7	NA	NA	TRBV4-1	TGCGCCAGCAGCCAAGATATGAACGAGCAGTACTTC	CASSQDMNEQYF
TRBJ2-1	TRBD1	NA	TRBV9	TGTGCCAGCAGCGAAGGGCCGGACAGGGGGCTAGGGGAGCAGTTCTTC	CASSEGPDRGLGEQFF
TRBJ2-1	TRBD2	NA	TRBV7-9	TGTGCCAGCAGTCCGACTAGCGGAGAACACAATGAGCAGTTCTTC	CASSPTSGEHNEQFF
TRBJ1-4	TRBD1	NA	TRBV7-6	TGTGCCAGCAGCAAGACAGGGACTGAAATAGAAAAACTGTTTTTT	CASSKTGTEIEKLFF
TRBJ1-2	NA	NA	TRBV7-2	TGTGCCAGCAGCTTAGGTCCCTCGGGCCGGGATTATGGCTACACCTTC	CASSLGPSGRDYGYTF
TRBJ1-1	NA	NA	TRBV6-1	TGTGCCAGCAGTGAACCGAGATACGTGAACACTGAAGCTTTCTTT	CASSEPRYVNTEAFF
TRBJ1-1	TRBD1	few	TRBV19	TGTGCCAGTAGTACCCGAACAGGGGGCGCTTTTCCGAACACTGAAGCTTTCTTT	CASSTRTGGAFPNTEAFF
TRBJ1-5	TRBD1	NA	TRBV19	TGTGCCAGTAGTCATTCGGGGGGACAGGCTCGCAATCAGCCCCAGCATTTT	CASSHSGGQARNQPQHF
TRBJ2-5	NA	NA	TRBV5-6	TGTGCCAGCAGCCAGCGGGAGACCCAGTACTTC	CASSQRETQYF
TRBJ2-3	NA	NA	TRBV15	TGTGCCACCAGCAGAGATTTAGGGGATACGCAGTATTTT	CATSRDLGDTQYF
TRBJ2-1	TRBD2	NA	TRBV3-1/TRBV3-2	TGTGCCAGCAGCCAAGTGCCGGGACTAGCGGACTATTACAATGAGCAGTTCTTC	CASSQVPGLADYYNEQFF
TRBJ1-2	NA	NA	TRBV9	TGTGCCAGCAGCCCAGACGGGGCCAGGACTAACTATGGCTACACCTTC	CASSPDGARTNYGYTF
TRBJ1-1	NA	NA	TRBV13	TGTGCCAGCAGCTCCGCTTCAATGAACACTGAAGCTTTCTTT	CASSSASMNTEAFF
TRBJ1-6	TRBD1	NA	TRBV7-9	TGTGCCAGCAGCACGGGACAGTCTACTCCACCCCTCCACTTT	CASSTGQSTPPLHF
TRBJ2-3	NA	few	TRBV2	TGTGCCAGCAGTGCTCGCAGCACAGATACGCAGTATTTT	CASSARSTDTQYF
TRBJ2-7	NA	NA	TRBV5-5	TGTGCCAGCAGCCCTTTAGACGGGACCTACGAGCAGTACTTC	CASSPLDGTYEQYF
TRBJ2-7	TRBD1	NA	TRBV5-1	TGCGCCAGCAGCTTGCTCGGGACAGGGAAGACCCACGAGCAGTACTTC	CASSLLGTGKTHEQYF
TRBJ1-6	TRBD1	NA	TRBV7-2	TGTGCCAGCAGCCGCCAGACAGGGGGTACAGGTTCACCCCTCCACTTT	CASSRQTGGTGSPLHF
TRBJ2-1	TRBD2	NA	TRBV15	TGTGCCACCAGCGGATCCGGGACTAGCGGGAGGAATAATGAGCAGTTCTTC	CATSGSGTSGRNNEQFF
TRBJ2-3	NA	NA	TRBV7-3	TGTGCCAGCAGCTTAGCGACGAGCACAGATACGCAGTATTTT	CASSLATSTDTQYF
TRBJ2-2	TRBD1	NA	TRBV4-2	TGTGCCAGCAGCCGAAGACCGGGACAGGGCCTCGCGAACACCGGGGAGCTGTTTTTT	CASSRRPGQGLANTGELFF
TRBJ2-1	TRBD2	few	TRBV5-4	TGTGCCAGCAGCTTCTCGCGGGGGTCCTACAATGAGCAGTTCTTC	CASSFSRGSYNEQFF
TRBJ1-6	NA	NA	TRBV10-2	TGCGCCAGCAGTGAGTCACAGGGAAGCTCACCCCTCCACTTT	CASSESQGSSPLHF
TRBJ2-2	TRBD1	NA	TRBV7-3	TGTGCCAGCGGACAGGGGAACACCGGGGAGCTGTTTTTT	CASGQGNTGELFF
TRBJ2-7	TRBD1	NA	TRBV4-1	TGCGCCAGCAGCCAGGTGGACAGGGAGAGCTCCTACGAGCAGTACTTC	CASSQVDRESSYEQYF
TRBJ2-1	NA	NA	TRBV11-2	TGTGCCAGCAGCTTAGATAGGGGACCCCTACCCTACAATGAGCAGTTCTTC	CASSLDRGPLPYNEQFF
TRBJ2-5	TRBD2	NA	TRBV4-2	TGTGCCAGCAGCCCACGGACTAGTCAGGCAGAGACCCAGTACTTC	CASSPRTSQAETQYF
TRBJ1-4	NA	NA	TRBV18	TGTGCCAGCTCACCGGGGATGGGGCGTACTAATGAAAAACTGTTTTTT	CASSPGMGRTNEKLFF